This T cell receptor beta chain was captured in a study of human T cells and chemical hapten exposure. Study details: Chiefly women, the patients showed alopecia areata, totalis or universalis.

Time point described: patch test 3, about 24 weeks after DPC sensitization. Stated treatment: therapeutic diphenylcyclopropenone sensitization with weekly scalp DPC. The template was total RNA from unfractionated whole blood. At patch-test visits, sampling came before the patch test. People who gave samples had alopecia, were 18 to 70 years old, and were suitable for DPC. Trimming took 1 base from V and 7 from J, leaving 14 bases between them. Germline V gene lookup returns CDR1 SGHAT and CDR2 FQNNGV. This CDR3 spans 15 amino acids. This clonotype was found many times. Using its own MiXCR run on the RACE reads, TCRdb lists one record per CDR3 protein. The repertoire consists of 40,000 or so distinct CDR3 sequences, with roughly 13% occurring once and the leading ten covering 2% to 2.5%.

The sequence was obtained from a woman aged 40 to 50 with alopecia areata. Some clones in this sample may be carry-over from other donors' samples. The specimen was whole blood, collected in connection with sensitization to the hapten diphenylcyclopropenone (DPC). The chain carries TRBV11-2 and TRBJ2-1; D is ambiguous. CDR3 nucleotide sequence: TGTGCCAGCAGCTTAGCGGAATGGGCGTTAAATGAGCAGTTCTTC. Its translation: CASSLAEWALNEQFF.